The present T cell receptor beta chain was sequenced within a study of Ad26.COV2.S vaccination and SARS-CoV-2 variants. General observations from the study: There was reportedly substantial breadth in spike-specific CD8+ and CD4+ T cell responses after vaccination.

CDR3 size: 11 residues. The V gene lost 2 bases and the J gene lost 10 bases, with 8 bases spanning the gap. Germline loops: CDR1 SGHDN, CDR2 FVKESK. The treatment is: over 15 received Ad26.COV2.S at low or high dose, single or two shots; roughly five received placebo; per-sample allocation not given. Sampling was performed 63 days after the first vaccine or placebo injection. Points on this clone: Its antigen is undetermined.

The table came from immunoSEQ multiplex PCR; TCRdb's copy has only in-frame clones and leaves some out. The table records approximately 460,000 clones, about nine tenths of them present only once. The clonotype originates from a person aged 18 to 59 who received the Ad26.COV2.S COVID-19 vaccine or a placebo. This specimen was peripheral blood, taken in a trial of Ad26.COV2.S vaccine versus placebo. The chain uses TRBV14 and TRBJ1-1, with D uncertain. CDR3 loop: CASSQKGGAFF. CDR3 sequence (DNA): TGTGCCAGCAGCCAAAAAGGAGGAGCTTTCTTT.